This TCR beta chain emerged from a study of blood T cell repertoires in COVID-19. On the study more broadly: The United States, Italy and Spain were the sources of the acute and convalescent COVID-19 samples. T cells, B-cell-depleted T cells, or PBMCs supplied cDNA or gDNA.

CDR1 and CDR2 (germline): LGHDT, YNNKEL (reference sequence). Between the trimmed V and J ends, which lost 1 base and 5 bases, there was a span of 15 bases. The CDR3 runs to 16 residues. Produced via immunoSEQ multiplex PCR; TCRdb's table is partial and in-frame only. The sample carries about 52,000 clones, about nine tenths recorded once. The gene calls are TRBV3-1 (or the pseudogene TRBV3-2) and TRBJ2-1; tentative D call: TRBD2 (6 bases). The sequence was obtained from a human donor in a cohort sampled during active COVID-19. Material: peripheral blood. The CDR3 bases are TGTGCCAGCAGCCAAGTGTGGAGGGAGGCTCACAATGAGCAGTTCTTC. Amino acids: CASSQVWREAHNEQFF.